The table lists the clone carrying this TCR beta chain with a few counts. As yet, its antigen is unknown. Germline V gene lookup returns CDR1 DFQATT and CDR2 SNEGSKA (reference sequence). Trimming left V 6 bases short and J 3 bases short, with 8 bases between. The CDR3 contains 11 residues. There were likely unrecorded immune exposures, though donors were nominally healthy when sampled. The sample is drawn from a study of cytomegalovirus exposure and HLA in healthy donors. PCR amplification relied on 60 Vbeta primers (plus 13 Jbeta primers). The table came from immunoSEQ multiplex PCR; TCRdb's copy has only in-frame clones and leaves some out. The sample yields roughly 180,000 clones, around 75% seen once. Study results and caveats: Cytomegalovirus-associated status was assigned to fewer than 200 TCR beta chains.

This TCR came from a woman aged 40-49 years in good health and CMV-seropositive. V usage is TRBV20-1 and J usage is TRBJ1-1; a weak D match, TRBD1 (6 bases). Specimen: PBMCs. The CDR3, as DNA: TGCAGTGCACCAGGGGACACTGAAGCTTTCTTT. Its protein product is CSAPGDTEAFF.